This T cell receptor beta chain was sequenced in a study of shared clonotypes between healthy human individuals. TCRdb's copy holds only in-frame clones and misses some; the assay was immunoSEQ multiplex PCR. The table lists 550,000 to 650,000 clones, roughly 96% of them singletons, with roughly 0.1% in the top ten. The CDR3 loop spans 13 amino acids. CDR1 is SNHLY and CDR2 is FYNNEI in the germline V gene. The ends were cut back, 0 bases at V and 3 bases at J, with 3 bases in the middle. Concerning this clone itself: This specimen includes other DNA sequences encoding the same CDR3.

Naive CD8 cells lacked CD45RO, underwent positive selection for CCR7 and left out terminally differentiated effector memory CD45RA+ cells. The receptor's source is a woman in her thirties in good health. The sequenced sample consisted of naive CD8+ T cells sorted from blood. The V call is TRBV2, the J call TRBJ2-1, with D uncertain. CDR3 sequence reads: CASSEARYNEQFF. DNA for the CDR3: TGTGCCAGCAGTGAAGCGCGCTACAATGAGCAGTTCTTC. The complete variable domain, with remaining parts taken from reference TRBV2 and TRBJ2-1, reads EPEVTQTPSHQVTQMGQEVILRCVPISNHLYFYWYRQILGQKVEFLVSFYNNEISEKSEIFDDQFSVERPDGSNFTLKIRSTKLEDSAMYFCASSEARYNEQFFGPGTRLTVL.